The 23 T cell receptor beta chains reported below all come from one sample, sequenced in a study of regulatory T cells in long-lasting Graves disease. TCR beta libraries were built with iRepertoire HTBI primers and Arm-PCR of CDR3 regions. TCRdb re-called the multiplex PCR reads with MiXCR, one entry per CDR3 protein. The sample records about 500,000 distinct CDR3 sequences, 9.5% to 15% being singletons. The time point: newly diagnosed GD, antithyroid drugs for less than 3 months. Extracted PBMC RNA gave rise to the TCR library. The data were also submitted as part of a second study, on T cells in Graves' hyperthyroidism and ophthalmopathy.

The sequencing here drew on peripheral blood mononuclear cells (PBMCs), taken at new diagnosis, from a patient treated with antithyroid drugs. Every receptor here comes from a woman between 25 and 40 years old with Graves disease.

In this sample, this clonotype turned up many times. This chain connects TRBV20-1 to TRBJ2-7; TRBD1 aligns across 7 bases. The CDR3 spans 12 residues. V was pared by 6 bases and J by 0 bases, with 2 bases of the junction left unmatched. The germline V gene encodes CDR1 DFQATT and CDR2 SNEGSKA (reference sequence). CDR3 coding DNA: TGCAGTGCCGGGACAGCCTCCTACGAGCAGTACTTC. As protein: CSAGTASYEQYF.

This clonotype appeared many times. The chain carries TRBV7-2 and TRBJ1-2; tentatively, D is TRBD1 (5 bases). V was shortened by 5 bases and J by 4 bases, with 14 bases between the two germline ends. Germline V lookup: CDR1 SGHTA, CDR2 FQGNSA. The CDR3 extends over 14 amino acids. CDR3 region: CASSPEGKGYGYTF. The CDR3 DNA reads as TGTGCCAGCAGCCCAGAGGGGAAAGGCTATGGCTACACCTTC.

This clonotype was seen a handful of times. The J gene is TRBJ2-7, the V gene TRBV5-1; D may be TRBD2 (5 bases). The V end was cut by 4 bases, the J end by 5 bases, with 25 bases between. Germline V gene sequence: CDR1 SGHRS, CDR2 YFSETQ. There are 17 residues in the CDR3. Written as DNA, the CDR3 is TGCGCCAGCAGCCCCGGCGGGTCTTCCAAGAGACTTAACGAGCAGTACTTC. Translating gives CASSPGGSSKRLNEQYF.

CDR3 sequence reads: CASSSQTGAAGHQPQHF. In DNA, the CDR3 is TGTGCCAGTAGTAGCCAGACAGGGGCCGCGGGTCATCAGCCCCAGCATTTT. This sequence joins TRBV19 and TRBJ1-5; 8 positions match TRBD1. CDR1 is LNHDA, CDR2 SQIVND, per germline (reference sequence). With V trimmed by 4 bases and J by 5 bases, 13 bases remained unmatched. The CDR3 covers 17 residues.

This clonotype has ten or more counts. The chain carries TRBV27 and TRBJ1-1; D unresolved. Germline V gene sequence: CDR1 MNHEY, CDR2 SMNVEV (reference sequence). CDR3 length: 13 residues. Trimming took off 4 bases at V and 1 base at J, with 7 bases between the two ends. The CDR3 is CASSSVRNTEAFF. The DNA for the CDR3 is TGTGCCAGCAGTTCGGTGAGGAACACTGAAGCTTTCTTT.

The V and J genes are TRBV19 and TRBJ2-2; no clear D. Per germline, CDR1 LNHDA and CDR2 SQIVND (reference sequence). V was shortened by 6 bases and J by 7 bases, with 12 bases between the two germline ends. The CDR3 consists of 13 residues. CDR3 coding DNA: TGTGCCAGTAGCACGAGAGGTCTCGGGGAGCTGTTTTTT. Its protein is CASSTRGLGELFF.

This clonotype came up many times. The chain has TRBV5-6 and TRBJ2-1; D is perhaps TRBD1 (6 bases). CDR1 and CDR2 from the germline V gene are SGHDT and YYEEEE. V gave up 2 bases and J gave up 5 bases, with 17 bases separating them. The CDR3 contains 16 residues. CDR3 DNA: TGTGCCAGCAGCTTAATGACAGGCGCCCATAACAATGAGCAGTTCTTC. Protein: CASSLMTGAHNNEQFF.

There are a few counts of this clonotype. The chain is built from TRBV6-2 or TRBV6-3 and TRBJ2-2; 9 positions agree with TRBD2. The V gene end was trimmed by 6 bases and the J gene end by 1 base; junction bases not matched to a gene: 9. This CDR3 is 17 amino acids long. The germline V gene encodes CDR1 MNHEY and CDR2 SVGEGT. CDR3 in DNA: TGTGCCAGCAGCACCGGGACTAGCAGTATGAACACCGGGGAGCTGTTTTTT. Its translation: CASSTGTSSMNTGELFF.

This clonotype appeared many times. V is TRBV6-5 and J is TRBJ1-1; 10 bases align to TRBD1. From germline, CDR1 is MNHEY and CDR2 SVGAGI. Trimming at V came to 4 bases and at J to 12 bases, leaving 8 bases not matched to a gene. The CDR3 sequence is 13 residues long. The chain's CDR3 is CASSFGTGVVSFF. The CDR3 DNA reads TGTGCCAGCAGTTTTGGGACAGGGGTTGTGTCTTTCTTT.

This clonotype occurred many times. J is TRBJ2-7 and V is TRBV4-2; either TRBD1 or TRBD2 may fit D (5 bases each). Per germline, CDR1 LGHNA and CDR2 YNFKEQ. The CDR3 length is 13 residues. V was cut by 8 bases and J by 0 bases, with 11 bases left in between. This CDR3 is CASGDGSSYEQYF. CDR3 DNA: TGTGCCAGCGGGGACGGCAGCTCCTACGAGCAGTACTTC.

The sample holds many counts of this clonotype. The chain uses TRBV18 and TRBJ2-1, with D perhaps matching TRBD2 (6 bases). This CDR3 is 14 amino acids long. The germline V gene has CDR1 KGHSH and CDR2 LQKENI. Trimming cost V 3 bases and J 6 bases, with 12 bases left between them. This CDR3 reads CASSPDGGSNEQFF. As DNA, the CDR3 is TGTGCCAGCTCACCCGACGGGGGATCCAATGAGCAGTTCTTC. The whole variable domain, filled in from reference TRBV18 and TRBJ2-1, reads NAGVMQNPRHLVRRRGQEARLRCSPMKGHSHVYWYRQLPEEGLKFMVYLQKENIIDESGMPKERFSAEFPKEGPSILRIQQVVRGDSAAYFCASSPDGGSNEQFFGPGTRLTVL.

V usage is TRBV28 and J usage is TRBJ1-5; D is ambiguous. Germline V gene lookup returns CDR1 MDHEN and CDR2 SYDVKM. Trimming stripped 5 bases from V and 1 base from J, with 18 bases between. The CDR3 runs 17 residues. CDR3 in amino acids: CASSLSSFRMSNQPQHF. The CDR3, as DNA: TGTGCCAGCAGTCTAAGTTCATTTAGAATGAGCAATCAGCCCCAGCATTTT.

This clonotype showed up many times. V is TRBV6-1 and J is TRBJ2-7, with TRBD2 matching 13 bases. Germline V gives CDR1 MNHNS, CDR2 SASEGT. This CDR3 spans 17 amino acids. V was clipped by 6 bases and J by 6 bases; unmatched bases: 14. In DNA, the CDR3 is TGTGCCAGCAGGTCGACTAGCGGGAGGCTTCTAACGGGCGAGCAGTACTTC. It specifies CASRSTSGRLLTGEQYF.

This clonotype has a handful of counts. The CDR3 protein is CAWSVLENTEAFF. In nucleotides, the CDR3 is TGTGCCTGGAGTGTACTAGAGAACACTGAAGCTTTCTTT. The genes are TRBV30 and TRBJ1-1; no reliable D call. The CDR3 sequence is 13 residues long. The V end was cut by 0 bases, the J end by 1 base, with 6 bases between. The germline V gene has CDR1 GTSNPN and CDR2 SVGIG (reference sequence).

This clonotype was counted many times. As DNA, the CDR3 is TGTGCCAGCAGTCAAACAGGGGAGCCCTACAATGAGCAGTTCTTC. Translating it yields CASSQTGEPYNEQFF. The chain is built from TRBV27 and TRBJ2-1; 7 positions agree with TRBD1. CDR1 is MNHEY and CDR2 is SMNVEV in the germline V gene (reference sequence). After removal of 5 bases from V and 2 bases from J, the junction contained 6 bases not matched to a gene. This CDR3 is 15 amino acids long.

This clonotype occurred many times. The rearrangement joins TRBV18 to TRBJ1-2; TRBD1 matches 9 bases. Germline V gene data show CDR1 as KGHSH and CDR2 as LQKENI. The CDR3 spans 14 residues. J was trimmed by 4 bases and V by 2 bases; bases with no gene match: 2. CDR3 in amino acids: CASSPDRGIYGYTF. The CDR3, as DNA: TGTGCCAGCTCACCAGACAGGGGGATCTATGGCTACACCTTC.

The chain carries TRBV6-2 or TRBV6-3 and TRBJ1-1, with a tentative D call TRBD1 (5 bases). V lost 0 bases, J lost 9 bases, and 8 bases lay in between. The CDR3 has 12 residues. The germline V gene encodes CDR1 MNHEY and CDR2 SVGEGT. DNA of the CDR3: TGTGCCAGCAGTTACTCGAGGGGCCAAGCTTTCTTT. It translates to CASSYSRGQAFF.

The table lists this clonotype with many counts. V and J are TRBV3-1 and TRBJ1-1; D call uncertain. CDR3 length: 16 residues. Trimming cost V 1 base and J 0 bases, with 12 bases left between them. Germline CDR1 LGHDT, CDR2 YNNKEL (reference sequence). Here the CDR3 DNA reads TGTGCCAGCAGCCAAGTTCGGGGAATCATGAACACTGAAGCTTTCTTT. Translated: CASSQVRGIMNTEAFF.

This clonotype showed up many times. J is TRBJ2-7 and V is TRBV27; TRBD2 might be the D (5 bases). Germline V gene data show CDR1 as MNHEY and CDR2 as SMNVEV (reference sequence). V lost 3 bases and J lost 7, with 16 bases in between. CDR3 length equals 14 residues. The CDR3: CASSFSRAVGEQYF. CDR3 bases: TGTGCCAGCAGTTTTTCGCGGGCTGTCGGGGAGCAGTACTTC.

There are a few counts of this clonotype. J is TRBJ1-3 and V is TRBV18; no reliable D call. CDR1 is KGHSH, CDR2 LQKENI, per germline. Between the trimmed V and J ends, which lost 3 bases and 0 bases, there was a span of 12 bases. The length of the CDR3 is 16 residues. The CDR3 loop reads CASSPTLATSGNTIYF. The CDR3 nucleotides read TGTGCCAGCTCACCGACACTTGCGACCTCTGGAAACACCATATATTTT.

This clonotype was found a few times. Likely a read error: the CDR3 ends without its conserved phenylalanine or tryptophan. The chain combines TRBV13 with TRBJ2-2, with D possibly being TRBD1 or TRBD2 (5 bases each). V lost 6 bases to trimming and J lost 7 bases, with 9 bases between them. Germline lookup yields CDR1 PRHDT and CDR2 FYEKMQ (reference sequence). The CDR3 length is 12 residues. In DNA form, the CDR3 reads TGTGCCAGCAGTGGGGGTTACGGGGAGCTGTTTTCT. Translated, it gives CASSGGYGELFS.

A note on this clonotype: A much larger clone lies a single base off, so this may be a read error. Here the CDR3 reads CASSPHANYGYTF. CDR3 nucleotides: TGTGCCAGCAGCCCGCACGCTAACTATGGCTACACCTTC. The chain couples TRBV14 to TRBJ1-2; D is unresolved. Trimming left V 4 bases short and J 0 bases short, with 6 bases between. Germline CDR1 SGHDN, CDR2 FVKESK. This CDR3 spans 13 amino acids.

This clonotype showed up just a few times. The V call is TRBV28, the J call TRBJ1-2; maybe TRBD1 (5 bases). Trimming removed 6 bases from V and 7 bases from J, with 18 bases in between. Per the germline V gene, CDR1 is MDHEN and CDR2 is SYDVKM. The CDR3 loop spans 14 amino acids. The CDR3 region has the DNA TGTGCCAGCAGCTCCCGCGGGGGGGGGTTTGGCTACACCTTC. It translates to CASSSRGGGFGYTF.